The rows below give T cell receptor beta chains drawn from one sample of a study of cytomegalovirus exposure and HLA in healthy donors. Generated by immunoSEQ multiplex PCR, the TCRdb table keeps only in-frame clones and is missing some. The table lists 100,000 to 150,000 clones, about 80% of them singletons. The material sequenced was PBMCs. These receptors were obtained from a young man in good health and CMV-seropositive. Each CDR3 is given with its conserved first and last residue. D genes are given only for firm matches. A clone size is listed for some rows: how often the clone was seen (once, few, many), or a class if it is expanded.

v_gene,d_gene,j_gene,abundance,CDR3aa,CDR3nt
TRBV27,TRBD1,TRBJ2-1,-,CASSPGQGGNEQFF,TGTGCCAGCTCTCCGGGACAGGGAGGCAATGAGCAGTTCTTC
TRBV6-4,TRBD2,TRBJ2-2,-,CASSPEAAGGPTGELFF,TGTGCCAGCAGTCCCGAGGCGGCGGGGGGGCCCACCGGGGAGCTGTTTTTT
TRBV25-1,TRBD1,TRBJ2-3,-,CASSATGYSQYF,TGTGCCAGCAGTGCGACAGGGTATAGCCAGTATTTT
TRBV11-1,-,TRBJ1-1,-,CASSRQDRLNTEAFF,TGTGCCAGCAGCCGCCAGGACAGACTGAACACTGAAGCTTTCTTT
TRBV10-2,-,TRBJ1-4,few,CASSESNGAGEKLFF,TGCGCCAGCAGTGAGTCGAATGGGGCTGGTGAAAAACTGTTTTTT
TRBV29-1,TRBD1,TRBJ1-4,few,CSVSGTGAQKLFF,TGCAGCGTTTCCGGGACAGGGGCCCAAAAACTGTTTTTT
TRBV7-9,-,TRBJ1-1,-,CSSSAVRNTEAFF,TGTTCCAGCAGCGCGGTTCGGAACACTGAAGCTTTCTTT
TRBV2,-,TRBJ2-3,-,CATRDRWTSTDTQYF,TGTGCCACCAGGGACCGTTGGACTTCCACAGATACGCAGTATTTT
TRBV7-2,-,TRBJ1-1,-,CASSLFLTEAFF,TGTGCCAGCAGCCTATTTTTGACTGAAGCTTTCTTT
TRBV5-1,TRBD1,TRBJ2-6,-,CASSLEQGVANVLTF,TGCGCCAGCAGCTTGGAACAGGGGGTAGCCAACGTCCTGACTTTC
TRBV19,-,TRBJ2-7,-,CASSTPGAGYEQYF,TGTGCCAGTAGTACTCCGGGAGCCGGCTACGAGCAGTACTTC
TRBV6-5,TRBD1,TRBJ2-5,-,CASSTGGTGWEQYF,TGTGCCAGCAGTACGGGTGGGACAGGGTGGGAGCAGTACTTC
TRBV19,TRBD1,TRBJ2-5,once,CASSTSTGRQETQYF,TGTGCCAGTAGTACCTCGACAGGGCGCCAAGAGACCCAGTACTTC
TRBV29-1,-,TRBJ1-2,-,CSVGLGAADGYTF,TGCAGCGTTGGATTGGGGGCGGCGGATGGCTACACCTTC
TRBV5-6,TRBD1,TRBJ2-2,-,CASSFGTGDDGELFF,TGTGCCAGCAGCTTCGGGACAGGGGACGACGGGGAGCTGTTTTTT
TRBV6-6,-,TRBJ1-3,many,CASSFPGSAGNTIYF,TGTGCCAGCAGCTTCCCAGGGTCTGCTGGAAACACCATATATTTT
TRBV6-5,TRBD1,TRBJ2-7,-,CASSGQGAEQYF,TGTGCCAGCAGCGGACAGGGAGCCGAGCAGTACTTC
TRBV23-1,TRBD1,TRBJ2-7,-,CASSQTSRTGKGEQYF,TGCGCCAGCAGTCAAACAAGCCGGACAGGGAAGGGAGAGCAGTACTTC